Below are 26 T cell receptor beta chains sequenced from a single sample in a study of human T cells and chemical hapten exposure. Regarding time point: pre-sensitization, week 0. Treatment meaning: therapeutic diphenylcyclopropenone sensitization with weekly scalp DPC. TCRdb re-called the RACE reads through MiXCR, storing one row per CDR3 protein. Of some 330,000 distinct CDR3 sequences listed, 4.5% to 5.5% were seen once; the top ten hold about 8.2%. This material consisted of whole blood, taken in connection with sensitization to the hapten diphenylcyclopropenone (DPC). Source of these receptors: a woman between 18 and 30 years old with alopecia areata. Some clones in this sample may be carry-over from other donors' samples.

This clonotype was counted ten times or more. The genes are TRBV7-3 and TRBJ1-1; tentative D call: TRBD1 (5 bases). Germline CDR1 reads SGHTA; CDR2 reads FQGTGA. The CDR3 is 12 residues long. V was trimmed by 5 bases and J by 6 bases, leaving 10 bases between them. The CDR3 reads CASSHLGAEAFF. CDR3 nucleotides: TGTGCCAGCAGCCACCTGGGGGCTGAAGCTTTCTTT.

The CDR3 loop reads CAISESGQSYEQYF. The CDR3 DNA reads as TGTGCCATCAGTGAATCAGGGCAATCCTACGAGCAGTACTTC. V is TRBV10-3 and J is TRBJ2-7; D is perhaps TRBD1 (5 bases). Germline CDR1 reads ENHRY; CDR2 reads SYGVKD. The CDR3 covers 14 residues. The V gene lost 3 bases and the J gene lost 1 base, with 10 bases spanning the gap.

Ten or more counts support this clonotype. The rearrangement links TRBV3-1 to TRBJ2-2; D perhaps matches TRBD2 (5 bases). This CDR3 spans 19 amino acids. Trimming left V 2 bases short and J 0 bases short, with 19 bases between. CDR1 and CDR2 from the germline V gene are LGHDT and YNNKEL (reference sequence). The CDR3 protein is CASSQWMPSFMANTGELFF. The CDR3, as DNA: TGTGCCAGCAGCCAATGGATGCCTAGCTTCATGGCGAACACCGGGGAGCTGTTTTTT.

This clonotype was detected a few times. The chain combines TRBV12-3 or TRBV12-4 with TRBJ1-4; a possible D gene is TRBD1 (6 bases). This CDR3 comprises 16 residues. V shed 1 base and J shed 2 bases, with 11 bases lying between them. The CDR3 sequence is CASSLVGALTNEKLFF. The DNA of the CDR3 is TGTGCCAGCAGTTTAGTGGGGGCATTGACTAATGAAAAACTGTTTTTT.

There are many counts of this clonotype. The chain carries TRBV28 and TRBJ1-5; D is uncertain. The CDR3 is 12 residues long. Germline V gene lookup returns CDR1 MDHEN and CDR2 SYDVKM. The germline V and J ends were trimmed by 1 base and 10 bases, with 8 bases remaining between them. The CDR3 sequence is CASSLFLDPQHF. DNA of the CDR3: TGTGCCAGCAGTTTATTTTTGGACCCCCAGCATTTT.

This clonotype occurred many times. Since a much larger clone is just one base distant, this may be a read error. The genes are TRBV7-2 and TRBJ1-1; no firm D call. CDR1 SGHTA and CDR2 FQGNSA come from the germline V gene. The CDR3 spans 12 residues. Trimming removed 1 base at V and 3 bases at J, with 3 bases between. The CDR3, as DNA: TGTGCCAGCAGCTTAGGGTACACTGAAGCTTTCTTT. Translated: CASSLGYTEAFF.

The table lists this clonotype with a few counts. The rearrangement links TRBV27 to TRBJ2-7; either TRBD1 or TRBD2 may fit D (7 bases each). CDR1 and CDR2 from the germline V gene are MNHEY and SMNVEV (reference sequence). This CDR3 region has 16 residues. V was pared by 5 bases and J by 2 bases, with 19 bases between. This CDR3 reads CASSPATRGGTYEQYF. DNA of the CDR3: TGTGCCAGCAGTCCCGCCACCAGGGGGGGGACCTACGAGCAGTACTTC.

The genes are TRBV10-3 and TRBJ1-6, with D unresolved. The V end lost 0 bases, the J end lost 7 bases, and 10 bases lay between the germline ends. The CDR3 consists of 15 residues. Germline lookup yields CDR1 ENHRY and CDR2 SYGVKD. As DNA, the CDR3 is TGTGCCATCAGTGAGTCTACGGATGGCAATTCACCCCTCCACTTT. Translating it yields CAISESTDGNSPLHF.

This chain uses TRBV19 with TRBJ1-2; D remains ambiguous. Germline V gene sequence: CDR1 LNHDA, CDR2 SQIVND (reference sequence). The CDR3 has 12 amino acids. The V and J ends lost 8 bases and 2 bases respectively, with 9 bases between them. The CDR3 region is CASQDVNYGYTF. The CDR3, as DNA: TGTGCCAGTCAGGACGTAAACTATGGCTACACCTTC.

Worth noting for this clonotype: Just one base apart from a much larger clone, this may be a read error. This chain uses TRBV28 with TRBJ2-3, with D possibly matching TRBD2 (6 bases). The CDR3 extends over 17 amino acids. V dropped 5 bases and J dropped 2 bases, with 20 bases sitting between them. Germline V gives CDR1 MDHEN, CDR2 SYDVKM. CDR3 sequence reads: CASSISGRGTNTDTQYF. The CDR3 nucleotides are TGTGCCAGCAGTATATCAGGGCGGGGAACAAACACAGATACGCAGTATTTT.

The gene calls are TRBV20-1 and TRBJ2-3, with D perhaps TRBD1 (5 bases). The CDR3 has 15 amino acids. Germline V gene lookup returns CDR1 DFQATT and CDR2 SNEGSKA (reference sequence). V was trimmed by 4 bases and J by 0 bases, leaving 14 bases between them. CDR3 bases: TGCAGTGCTAAAAGACAGAAGACTAGCACAGATACGCAGTATTTT. Translated: CSAKRQKTSTDTQYF.

This clonotype has a count of ten or more. V usage is TRBV18 and J usage is TRBJ2-3, with 7 bases aligning to TRBD1. The V and J ends lost 2 bases and 3 bases, in that order; junction bases with no gene match: 5. The germline V gene has CDR1 KGHSH and CDR2 LQKENI. This CDR3 has 15 amino acids. CDR3 residues: CASSPSDRETDTQYF. In DNA, the CDR3 is TGTGCCAGCTCACCATCTGACAGGGAGACAGATACGCAGTATTTT. Combining the CDR3 with reference TRBV18 and TRBJ2-3 gives the whole variable domain NAGVMQNPRHLVRRRGQEARLRCSPMKGHSHVYWYRQLPEEGLKFMVYLQKENIIDESGMPKERFSAEFPKEGPSILRIQQVVRGDSAAYFCASSPSDRETDTQYFGPGTRLTVL.

This clonotype was detected only a few times. This rearrangement joins TRBV5-4 to TRBJ2-3; 12 bases are a match to TRBD2. The V gene's germline CDR1 is SGHNT and CDR2 YYREEE (reference sequence). J lost 0 bases, V lost 2 bases, and 10 bases had no gene match. There are 19 residues in the CDR3. CDR3 in DNA: TGTGCCAGCAGCTTCTCCGGGACTAGCGGGTTTTCTAGCACAGATACGCAGTATTTT. It translates to CASSFSGTSGFSSTDTQYF. The full variable domain, with the rest looked up from reference TRBV5-4 and TRBJ2-3, is ETGVTQSPTHLIKTRGQQVTLRCSSQSGHNTVSWYQQALGQGPQFIFQYYREEENGRGNFPPRFSGLQFPNYSSELNVNALELDDSALYLCASSFSGTSGFSSTDTQYFGPGTRLTVL.

This clonotype has only a few counts. The chain employs TRBV11-2 and TRBJ2-5, with D uncertain. The CDR3 has 13 amino acids. Per the germline V gene, CDR1 is SGHAT and CDR2 is FQNNGV. V was pared by 5 bases and J by 1 base, with 8 bases between. The CDR3 protein is CASSDLAQETQYF. The DNA of the CDR3 is TGTGCCAGCAGCGACTTAGCCCAAGAGACCCAGTACTTC.

This clonotype was picked up many times. The chain recombines TRBV20-1 with TRBJ2-3, with 8 bases that match TRBD2. V lost 5 bases to trimming and J lost 1 base; unmatched junction nucleotides: 5. The CDR3 is 14 amino acids. CDR1 and CDR2 (germline): DFQATT, SNEGSKA (reference sequence). In DNA, the CDR3 is TGCAGTGCTCCTGGACTAGCCGGCACAGATACGCAGTATTTT. Its protein is CSAPGLAGTDTQYF.

This clonotype was found a few times. The chain couples TRBV7-2 to TRBJ2-5, with a weak D call TRBD2 (7 bases). The CDR3 covers 16 residues. The V end lost 5 bases, the J end lost 0 bases, and 16 bases lay between the germline ends. Per germline, CDR1 SGHTA and CDR2 FQGNSA. The CDR3 protein is CASSPRRGGYQETQYF. CDR3 DNA sequence: TGTGCCAGCAGCCCCCGGAGGGGGGGGTACCAAGAGACCCAGTACTTC.

This clonotype was seen a few times. This chain joins TRBV6-5 and TRBJ2-2, with TRBD2 matching 10 bases. The CDR3 contains 15 residues. Trimming took 6 bases from V and 4 from J; bases not matched to a gene: 5. The germline gives CDR1 MNHEY, CDR2 SVGAGI. Written as DNA, the CDR3 is TGTGCCAGCAGCAGCACTAGCGGGGCCACCGGGGAGCTGTTTTTT. It is translated as CASSSTSGATGELFF.

The sample holds many counts of this clonotype. The chain couples TRBV20-1 to TRBJ1-1; 7 bases map to TRBD1. The CDR3 extends over 10 amino acids. CDR1 and CDR2 (germline): DFQATT, SNEGSKA (reference sequence). The V segment lost 7 bases and the J segment 10 bases; nucleotides outside the gene matches: 6. The CDR3 DNA is TGCAGTGTCAGGGGGGGTGGAGCTTTCTTT. This gives the protein CSVRGGGAFF.

Many counts were recorded for this clonotype. V is TRBV6-2 or TRBV6-3 and J is TRBJ1-1; no firm D call. The V and J ends lost 6 bases and 4 bases respectively, with 6 bases between them. Germline lookup yields CDR1 MNHEY and CDR2 SVGEGT. This CDR3 is 11 amino acids long. The CDR3 sequence: CASRVGTEAFF. The CDR3 nucleotides are TGTGCCAGCAGAGTAGGCACTGAAGCTTTCTTT.

This clonotype was counted once. The rearrangement links TRBV12-3 or TRBV12-4 to TRBJ1-6; D is undetermined. V was clipped by 2 bases and J by 8 bases, with 10 bases between them. The CDR3 runs 14 residues. CDR3 residues: CASSLQAMYSPLHF. CDR3 DNA sequence: TGTGCCAGCAGTTTACAGGCGATGTATTCACCCCTCCACTTT.

This clonotype was seen a few times. The rearrangement links TRBV29-1 to TRBJ2-1, with D unclear. The CDR3 is 13 amino acids. From germline, CDR1 is SQVTM and CDR2 ANQGSEA. The V and J ends lost 4 bases and 0 bases respectively, with 7 bases between them. CDR3 coding DNA: TGCAGCGTTGTACTTGCCTCCTACAATGAGCAGTTCTTC. Protein sequence: CSVVLASYNEQFF.

This clonotype was detected ten times or more. This rearrangement joins TRBV7-2 to TRBJ2-1, with unresolved D. V was shortened by 3 bases and J by 8 bases, with 5 bases between the two germline ends. This CDR3 contains 11 residues. The germline gives CDR1 SGHTA, CDR2 FQGNSA. CDR3 residues: CASSFLYEQFF. CDR3 DNA: TGTGCCAGCAGCTTTTTATATGAGCAGTTCTTC.

This clonotype is a singleton in its sample. This sequence joins TRBV20-1 and TRBJ2-1, with TRBD2 as a possible D gene (6 bases). Trimming took off 5 bases at V and 3 bases at J, with 11 bases between the two ends. CDR1 DFQATT and CDR2 SNEGSKA come from the germline V gene (reference sequence). This CDR3 has 13 residues. CDR3 protein: CSAPPAGYNEQFF. CDR3 DNA sequence: TGCAGTGCTCCACCAGCGGGCTACAATGAGCAGTTCTTC.

A few counts support this clonotype. Written as DNA, the CDR3 is TGTGCCAGCAGCCCAAACGGGGGACATTCACCCCTCCACTTT. The encoded protein is CASSPNGGHSPLHF. This chain links TRBV2 with TRBJ1-6, with D perhaps matching TRBD1 (5 bases). Per germline, CDR1 SNHLY and CDR2 FYNNEI. V was pared by 6 bases and J by 8 bases, with 14 bases between. The CDR3 sequence is 14 residues long. Looking up the rest from reference TRBV2 and TRBJ1-6 gives the full variable domain: EPEVTQTPSHQVTQMGQEVILRCVPISNHLYFYWYRQILGQKVEFLVSFYNNEISEKSEIFDDQFSVERPDGSNFTLKIRSTKLEDSAMYFCASSPNGGHSPLHFGNGTRLTVT.

This clonotype was counted ten times or more. The chain joins TRBV29-1 to TRBJ1-1; D ambiguous. Looked up from germline, CDR1 is SQVTM and CDR2 is ANQGSEA. CDR3 length: 12 amino acids. The germline V and J ends were trimmed by 4 bases and 5 bases, with 11 bases remaining between them. Here the CDR3 DNA reads TGCAGCGTTGGGACTCAAGGGACTGAAGCTTTCTTT. Its protein is CSVGTQGTEAFF.

V and J are TRBV7-8 and TRBJ1-5; D remains unclear. Deletions cut 5 bases from V and 4 bases from J, with 12 bases between. Germline-derived CDR1 and CDR2 are SGHVS and FQNEAQ. The CDR3 contains 14 residues. This CDR3 is CASSRKGTNQPQHF. CDR3 nucleotide sequence: TGTGCCAGCAGCCGAAAGGGCACAAATCAGCCCCAGCATTTT.